The 24 T cell receptor beta chains below come from one sample, sequenced in a study of identical twins. TCRdb recomputed calls from the 5' RACE reads with MiXCR, one row per CDR3 protein. This sample has hundreds of thousands of distinct CDR3 sequences; less than 25% occur once, and the top ten carry roughly 4%. This sample was also put to use in a study of T cells expressing NK-cell markers.

The sample taken for sequencing was PBMCs. Receptors were obtained from a woman in her late teens or twenties in good health.

This clonotype has more than one count but fewer than ten. The chain employs TRBV12-3 or TRBV12-4 and TRBJ2-1; TRBD2 aligns across 10 bases. Trimming took 5 bases from V and 0 from J; bases not matched to a gene: 7. CDR3 length: 17 amino acids. The CDR3 is CASSHGGLASSYNEQFF. In DNA form, the CDR3 reads TGTGCCAGCAGTCACGGGGGACTAGCGAGCTCCTACAATGAGCAGTTCTTC.

The rearrangement links TRBV9 to TRBJ2-2; 15 bases are shared with TRBD2. Germline V gene data show CDR1 as SGDLS and CDR2 as YYNGEE. This CDR3 spans 17 amino acids. The J segment lost 4 bases and the V segment lost 4 bases, leaving 5 bases of the junction unmatched. The CDR3 protein is CASSRTSGRASTGELFF. The CDR3 coding sequence is TGTGCCAGCAGCCGGACTAGCGGGAGGGCCAGCACCGGGGAGCTGTTTTTT.

The V gene is TRBV20-1, the J gene TRBJ2-5; D might be TRBD2 (7 bases). The CDR3 has 12 residues. CDR1 is DFQATT and CDR2 is SNEGSKA in the germline V gene (reference sequence). V dropped 3 bases and J dropped 9 bases, with 14 bases sitting between them. This chain's CDR3 is CSASLLGGAQYF. The CDR3 nucleotides read TGCAGTGCTAGTTTGCTAGGGGGGGCCCAGTACTTC.

The chain uses TRBV10-3 and TRBJ2-1, with 9 positions matching TRBD2. Unmatched junction bases numbered 12, after V lost 0 bases and J lost 6 bases. The CDR3 is 18 amino acids. Germline V gives CDR1 ENHRY, CDR2 SYGVKD. CDR3 in DNA: TGTGCCATCAGTGAGTCTGGGGCGGGGGGGCGCTGGTCCAATGAGCAGTTCTTC. Amino acid sequence: CAISESGAGGRWSNEQFF.

This clonotype came up a few times. CDR3 in DNA: TGTGCCAGCAGCCGGGACAGGGCGGCCGTCGGGGAGCTGTTTTTT. This translates into CASSRDRAAVGELFF. The rearrangement links TRBV7-9 to TRBJ2-2, with 9 bases aligning to TRBD1. CDR3 size: 15 residues. Losses at the gene ends were 5 bases for V and 7 bases for J; bases not matched to a gene: 8. Germline-derived CDR1 and CDR2 are SEHNR and FQNEAQ (reference sequence).

This clonotype was observed a single time. The rearrangement joins TRBV14 to TRBJ2-1; TRBD2 matches at 9 bases. Germline loops: CDR1 SGHDN, CDR2 FVKESK. V trimming: 7 bases; J trimming: 9 bases; junction bases outside the gene matches: 16. The CDR3 runs 16 residues. The CDR3 reads CASTKKRLAGWGEQFF. The CDR3 region has the DNA TGTGCCAGCACCAAAAAGAGGCTAGCGGGATGGGGTGAGCAGTTCTTC.

DNA for the CDR3: TGTGCCAGCAGCCCGGGGGTCCAGGCCCAGTATTTT. Its protein is CASSPGVQAQYF. This rearrangement joins TRBV5-6 to TRBJ2-3; possibly TRBD2 for D (6 bases). V lost 4 bases to trimming and J lost 12 bases, with 15 bases between them. The CDR3 covers 12 residues. Germline V gives CDR1 SGHDT, CDR2 YYEEEE.

The rearrangement uses TRBV11-2 and TRBJ2-1, with a weak D call TRBD1 (7 bases). The ends were cut back, 5 bases at V and 7 bases at J, with 15 bases in the middle. This CDR3 region has 14 residues. Germline V lookup: CDR1 SGHAT, CDR2 FQNNGV. The CDR3: CASSTRQGGNEQFF. The CDR3 nucleotides read TGTGCCAGCAGCACCCGACAGGGAGGAAATGAGCAGTTCTTC. Full variable domain (rest looked up from reference TRBV11-2 and TRBJ2-1): EAGVAQSPRYKIIEKRQSVAFWCNPISGHATLYWYQQILGQGPKLLIQFQNNGVVDDSQLPKDRFSAERLKGVDSTLKIQPAKLEDSAVYLCASSTRQGGNEQFFGPGTRLTVL.

This clonotype turned up a few times. This sequence joins TRBV29-1 and TRBJ2-1; 12 bases align to TRBD2. Trimming removed 5 bases from V and 8 bases from J; junction bases left unmatched: 7. The CDR3 is made up of 14 amino acids. Per germline, CDR1 SQVTM and CDR2 ANQGSEA. The CDR3 protein is CSVLGLAGLDEQFF. The DNA of the CDR3 is TGCAGCGTTCTCGGACTAGCGGGATTAGATGAGCAGTTCTTC.

The chain uses TRBV5-5 and TRBJ2-1, with TRBD2 matching 7 bases. The germline V gene encodes CDR1 SGHKS and CDR2 YYEKEE (reference sequence). The CDR3 contains 15 residues. Germline trimming cut 0 bases from V and 8 bases from J; bases unmatched to any gene: 8. CDR3 sequence (DNA): TGTGCCAGCAGCTTGGTGCTCGGGAGGATCGATGAGCAGTTCTTC. Protein product: CASSLVLGRIDEQFF.

This clonotype was observed a handful of times. The genes are TRBV12-3 or TRBV12-4 and TRBJ1-2; D may be TRBD1 (6 bases). The CDR3 length is 14 residues. V lost 6 bases, J lost 1 base, and 12 bases lay in between. The CDR3 sequence is CASRKGGGNYGYTF. The DNA of the CDR3 is TGTGCCAGCAGAAAGGGGGGCGGTAACTATGGCTACACCTTC.

The J gene is TRBJ2-3, the V gene TRBV7-3; D ambiguous. CDR1 is SGHTA and CDR2 is FQGTGA in the germline V gene. The V gene lost 2 bases and the J gene lost 2 bases, with 11 bases spanning the gap. The length of the CDR3 is 15 residues. The CDR3 loop is CASSLGVAATDTQYF. The CDR3 nucleotides read TGTGCCAGCAGCTTAGGGGTCGCGGCCACAGATACGCAGTATTTT.

In its sample, this clonotype was seen a few times. V and J are TRBV27 and TRBJ2-5; D is perhaps TRBD1 or TRBD2 (6 bases each). The CDR3 extends over 15 amino acids. The germline V gene has CDR1 MNHEY and CDR2 SMNVEV (reference sequence). Trimming stripped 3 bases from V and 2 bases from J, with 13 bases between. The CDR3 loop is CASSLGGLGQETQYF. The CDR3 nucleotides are TGTGCCAGCAGTTTGGGGGGCCTTGGGCAAGAGACCCAGTACTTC.

The gene calls are TRBV20-1 and TRBJ1-5, with 7 bases identical to TRBD1. Germline CDR1 is DFQATT and CDR2 is SNEGSKA (reference sequence). J gave up 1 base and V 1 base, and 4 bases lay outside the gene matches. The CDR3 totals 15 residues. CDR3 sequence reads: CSARVGTVSNQPQHF. In DNA form, the CDR3 reads TGCAGTGCTAGAGTTGGGACAGTCAGCAATCAGCCCCAGCATTTT.

The V and J genes are TRBV5-6 and TRBJ2-1; D call uncertain. Between the trimmed V and J ends, which lost 1 base and 7 bases, there was a span of 12 bases. The CDR3 loop spans 14 amino acids. The germline CDR1 and CDR2 sequences are SGHDT and YYEEEE. CDR3 in DNA: TGTGCCAGCAGCTTGATGTTAAGCGCGAATGAGCAGTTCTTC. It encodes CASSLMLSANEQFF. The whole variable domain, filled in from reference TRBV5-6 and TRBJ2-1, reads DAGVTQSPTHLIKTRGQQVTLRCSPKSGHDTVSWYQQALGQGPQFIFQYYEEEERQRGNFPDRFSGHQFPNYSSELNVNALLLGDSALYLCASSLMLSANEQFFGPGTRLTVL.

V is TRBV6-2 or TRBV6-3 and J is TRBJ2-4, with 7 bases that match TRBD1. The CDR3 extends over 13 amino acids. Germline V gives CDR1 MNHEY, CDR2 SVGEGT. V gave up 7 bases and J gave up 4 bases; unmatched junction bases: 4. The CDR3 loop reads CASKGTAKNIQYF. The CDR3 coding sequence is TGTGCCAGCAAAGGGACAGCAAAAAACATTCAGTACTTC.

The chain combines TRBV12-3 or TRBV12-4 with TRBJ1-1; 7 bases fit TRBD1. The CDR3 is 14 residues long. Trimming cost V 6 bases and J 1 base; bases outside gene matches: 5. CDR3 in amino acids: CASRWGQPNTEAFF. The CDR3 DNA reads TGTGCCAGCAGGTGGGGACAGCCGAACACTGAAGCTTTCTTT.

This clonotype was recorded a few times. The rearrangement links TRBV7-2 to TRBJ2-1, with D unclear. Trimming left V 3 bases short and J 4 bases short, with 4 bases between. This CDR3 spans 12 amino acids. The germline gives CDR1 SGHTA, CDR2 FQGNSA. In DNA form, the CDR3 reads TGTGCCAGCAGCTTTTATTACAATGAGCAGTTCTTC. It is translated as CASSFYYNEQFF.

This sequence joins TRBV20-1 and TRBJ2-1; 8 bases agree with TRBD2. The germline CDR1 and CDR2 sequences are DFQATT and SNEGSKA (reference sequence). V was clipped by 3 bases and J by 8 bases; unmatched bases: 12. The CDR3 runs 15 residues. This CDR3 reads CSASSTSGRGDEQFF. In DNA, the CDR3 is TGCAGTGCTAGTTCTACTAGCGGCCGAGGAGATGAGCAGTTCTTC.

The CDR3 loop reads CASSVMGGDKKETQYF. The DNA for the CDR3 is TGTGCCAGCAGCGTAATGGGTGGGGACAAAAAAGAGACCCAGTACTTC. The rearrangement uses TRBV7-2 and TRBJ2-5; tentative D call: TRBD1 (6 bases). CDR3 length: 16 amino acids. CDR1 and CDR2 from the germline V gene are SGHTA and FQGNSA. Trimming stripped 5 bases from V and 3 bases from J, with 19 bases between.

V is TRBV3-1 and J is TRBJ2-1; D might be TRBD1 or TRBD2, each matching 5 bases. Germline CDR1 reads LGHDT; CDR2 reads YNNKEL (reference sequence). This CDR3 spans 17 amino acids. The V end lost 11 bases, the J end lost 9 bases, and 32 bases lay between the germline ends. The CDR3 bases are TGTGCCTCCACCCAGGAGGTAGCTGGGGCACCTGGTAGTGAGCAGTTCTTC. Protein product: CASTQEVAGAPGSEQFF.

This clonotype has just a few counts. The chain uses TRBV7-9 and TRBJ1-1; D uncertain. Trimming took 0 bases from V and 6 from J, leaving 8 bases between them. Germline V gives CDR1 SEHNR, CDR2 FQNEAQ (reference sequence). The CDR3 sequence is 13 residues long. For the CDR3, the DNA is TGTGCCAGCAGCTTAGCCCCGACCCCTGAAGCTTTCTTT. Its protein is CASSLAPTPEAFF. Variable domain in full (rest from reference TRBV7-9 and TRBJ1-1): DTGVSQNPRHKITKRGQNVTFRCDPISEHNRLYWYRQTLGQGPEFLTYFQNEAQLEKSRLLSDRFSAERPKGSFSTLEIQRTEQGDSAMYLCASSLAPTPEAFFGQGTRLTVV.

This chain links TRBV15 with TRBJ1-1, with D uncertain. This CDR3 contains 13 residues. Trimming left V 0 bases short and J 9 bases short, with 11 bases between. Germline assignment: CDR1 LNHNV and CDR2 YYDKDF (reference sequence). The DNA for the CDR3 is TGTGCCACCAGCAGAGAGAAAGGTATTAAAGCTTTCTTT. It yields the protein CATSREKGIKAFF.

CDR3 loop: CASSSLAGGPLGGELFF. CDR3 nucleotides: TGTGCCAGCAGTTCCCTAGCGGGGGGCCCACTCGGCGGGGAGCTGTTTTTT. The chain uses TRBV27 and TRBJ2-2; 11 bases agree with TRBD2. CDR3 size: 17 residues. The V gene end was trimmed by 4 bases and the J gene end by 7 bases; junction bases not matched to a gene: 11. From germline, CDR1 is MNHEY and CDR2 SMNVEV (reference sequence).